This T cell receptor beta chain is from a study of CD4 T cells in relation to SARS-CoV-2 and coronaviruses. General study points: Crossreactivity was assessed only for spike protein, not other viral proteins.

On this clone: The target antigen is unknown.

The method was immunoSEQ multiplex PCR; TCRdb's version includes in-frame clones alone and lacks a portion of them. This table has roughly 68,000 clones, 85% to 95% appearing once. Before the COVID-19 pandemic, during about 2011-2019, CD4+ T cells were taken from unexposed donors. This receptor was obtained from a human donor in good health. Input material: naive CD4+ T cells from PBMCs. Regarding subset: naive CD4+ T cells isolated by negative enrichment.

This CDR3 reads CASSFAEFESLHF. The CDR3 DNA follows: TGTGCCAGCAGCTTCGCCGAATTCGAGTCCCTCCACTTT. The chain combines TRBV7-2 with TRBJ1-6; D uncertain. The CDR3 is 13 residues long. Germline V gene sequence: CDR1 SGHTA, CDR2 FQGNSA. Trimming shortened V by 3 bases and J by 14 bases, and 14 bases separated the two germline ends.